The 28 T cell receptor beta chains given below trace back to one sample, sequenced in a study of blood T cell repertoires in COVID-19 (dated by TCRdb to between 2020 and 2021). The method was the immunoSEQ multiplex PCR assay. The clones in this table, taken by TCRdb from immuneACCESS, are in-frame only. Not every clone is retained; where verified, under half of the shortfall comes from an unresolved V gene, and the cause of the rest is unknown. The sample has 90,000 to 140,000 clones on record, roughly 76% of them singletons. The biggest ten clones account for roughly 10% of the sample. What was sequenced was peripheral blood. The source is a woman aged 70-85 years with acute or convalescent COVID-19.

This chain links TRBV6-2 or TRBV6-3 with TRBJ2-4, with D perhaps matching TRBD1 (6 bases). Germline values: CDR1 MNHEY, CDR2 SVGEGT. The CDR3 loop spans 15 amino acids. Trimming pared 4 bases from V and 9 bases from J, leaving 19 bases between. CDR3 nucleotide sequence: TGTGCCAGCAGTTCCGGGACAAGGGTAAAGGGCATTCAGTACTTC. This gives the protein CASSSGTRVKGIQYF.

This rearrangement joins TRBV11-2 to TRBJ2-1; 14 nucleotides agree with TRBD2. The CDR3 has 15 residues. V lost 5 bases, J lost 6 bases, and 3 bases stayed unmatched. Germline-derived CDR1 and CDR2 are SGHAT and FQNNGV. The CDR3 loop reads CASSRGTSGGNEQFF. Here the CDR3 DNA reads TGTGCCAGCAGCCGCGGGACTAGCGGGGGCAATGAGCAGTTCTTC.

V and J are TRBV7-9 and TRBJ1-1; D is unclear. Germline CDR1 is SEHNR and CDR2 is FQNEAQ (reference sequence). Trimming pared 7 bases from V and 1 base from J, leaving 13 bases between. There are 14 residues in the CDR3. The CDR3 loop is CASTPSVANTEAFF. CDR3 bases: TGTGCCAGCACTCCCTCTGTGGCGAACACTGAAGCTTTCTTT.

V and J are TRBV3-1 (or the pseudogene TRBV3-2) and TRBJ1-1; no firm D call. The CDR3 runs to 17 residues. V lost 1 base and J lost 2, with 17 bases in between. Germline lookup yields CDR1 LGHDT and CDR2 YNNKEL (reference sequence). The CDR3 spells CASSQGRLREYNTEAFF. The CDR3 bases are TGTGCCAGCAGCCAAGGTCGTCTCCGGGAATACAACACTGAAGCTTTCTTT.

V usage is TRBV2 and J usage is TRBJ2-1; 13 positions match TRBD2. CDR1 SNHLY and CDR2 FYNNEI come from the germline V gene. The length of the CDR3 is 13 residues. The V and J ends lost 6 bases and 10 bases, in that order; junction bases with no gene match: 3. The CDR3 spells CASRLAGGPEQFF. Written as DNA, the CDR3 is TGTGCCAGCAGACTAGCGGGGGGGCCGGAGCAGTTCTTC.

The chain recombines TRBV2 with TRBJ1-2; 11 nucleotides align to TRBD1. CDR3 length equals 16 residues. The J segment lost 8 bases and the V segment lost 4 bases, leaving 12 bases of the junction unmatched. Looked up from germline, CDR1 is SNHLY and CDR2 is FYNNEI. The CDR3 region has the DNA TGTGCCAGCAGTGCCTCATCCGGGACAGGGGGTAGCGGCTACACCTTC. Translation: CASSASSGTGGSGYTF.

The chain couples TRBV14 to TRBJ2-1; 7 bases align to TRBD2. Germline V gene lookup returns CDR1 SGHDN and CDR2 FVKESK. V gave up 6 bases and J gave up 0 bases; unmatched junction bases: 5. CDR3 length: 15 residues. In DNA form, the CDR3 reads TGTGCCAGCAGGCGGGGGTTAAGCTCCTACAATGAGCAGTTCTTC. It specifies CASRRGLSSYNEQFF.

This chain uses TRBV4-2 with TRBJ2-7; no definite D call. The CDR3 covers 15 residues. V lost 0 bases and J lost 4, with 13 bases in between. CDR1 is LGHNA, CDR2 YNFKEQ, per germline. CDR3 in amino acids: CASSQELSLGYEQYF. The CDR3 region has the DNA TGTGCCAGCAGCCAAGAACTGAGCCTAGGTTACGAGCAGTACTTC.

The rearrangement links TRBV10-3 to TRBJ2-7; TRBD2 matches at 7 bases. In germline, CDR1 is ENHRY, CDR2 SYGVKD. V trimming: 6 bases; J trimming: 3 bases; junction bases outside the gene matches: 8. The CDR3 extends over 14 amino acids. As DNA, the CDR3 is TGTGCCATCAGGTCCACTAGCGAGAGCTACGAGCAGTACTTC. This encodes CAIRSTSESYEQYF.

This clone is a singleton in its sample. The CDR3: CASSFRTEKAFF. CDR3 sequence (DNA): TGTGCCAGTAGTTTTCGGACAGAAAAAGCTTTCTTT. This chain uses TRBV19 with TRBJ1-1; D possibly corresponds to TRBD1 (6 bases). Between the trimmed V and J ends, which lost 5 bases and 9 bases, there was a span of 13 bases. Looked up from germline, CDR1 is LNHDA and CDR2 is SQIVND (reference sequence). The CDR3 contains 12 residues. Full variable domain (outside the CDR3, taken from reference TRBV19 and TRBJ1-1): DGGITQSPKYLFRKEGQNVTLSCEQNLNHDAMYWYRQDPGQGLRLIYYSQIVNDFQKGDIAEGYSVSREKKESFPLTVTSAQKNPTAFYLCASSFRTEKAFFGQGTRLTVV.

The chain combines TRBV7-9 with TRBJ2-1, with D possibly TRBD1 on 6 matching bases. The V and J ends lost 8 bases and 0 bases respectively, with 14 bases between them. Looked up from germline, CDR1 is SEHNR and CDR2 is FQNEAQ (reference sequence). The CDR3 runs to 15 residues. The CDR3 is CASGEDRSSYNEQFF. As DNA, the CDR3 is TGTGCCAGCGGAGAAGACAGGAGCTCCTACAATGAGCAGTTCTTC.

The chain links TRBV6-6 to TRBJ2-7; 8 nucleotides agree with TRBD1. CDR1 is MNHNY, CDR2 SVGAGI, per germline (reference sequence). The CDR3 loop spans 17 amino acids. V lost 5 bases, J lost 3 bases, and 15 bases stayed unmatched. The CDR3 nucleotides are TGTGCCAGCAGTCAGTCCCCCCGGGGGACAGGCTTCTACGAGCAGTACTTC. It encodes CASSQSPRGTGFYEQYF.

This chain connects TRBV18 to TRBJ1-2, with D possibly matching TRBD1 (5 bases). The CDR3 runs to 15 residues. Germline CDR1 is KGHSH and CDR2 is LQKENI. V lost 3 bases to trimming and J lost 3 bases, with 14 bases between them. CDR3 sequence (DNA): TGTGCCAGCTCACCCCAGGGATGGTATGACTATGGCTACACCTTC. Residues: CASSPQGWYDYGYTF.

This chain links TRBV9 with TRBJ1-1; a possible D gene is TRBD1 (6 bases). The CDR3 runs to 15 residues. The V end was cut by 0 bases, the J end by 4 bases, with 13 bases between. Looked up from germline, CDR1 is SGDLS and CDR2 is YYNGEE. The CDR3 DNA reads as TGTGCCAGCAGCGTAGATCAGGGGTGGGGCACTGAAGCTTTCTTT. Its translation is CASSVDQGWGTEAFF.

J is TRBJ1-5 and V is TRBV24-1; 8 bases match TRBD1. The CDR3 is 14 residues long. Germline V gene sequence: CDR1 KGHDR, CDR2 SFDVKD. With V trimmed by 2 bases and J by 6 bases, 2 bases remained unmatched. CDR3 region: CATSDSGTGQPQHF. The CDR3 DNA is TGTGCCACCAGTGATTCAGGGACAGGTCAGCCCCAGCATTTT.

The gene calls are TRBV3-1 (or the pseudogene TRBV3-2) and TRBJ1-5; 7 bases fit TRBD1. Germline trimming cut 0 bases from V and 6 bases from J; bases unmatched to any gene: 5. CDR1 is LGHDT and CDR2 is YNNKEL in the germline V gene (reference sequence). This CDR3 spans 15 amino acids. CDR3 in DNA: TGTGCCAGCAGCCAAGAACAAGGGGGCAGTCAGCCCCAGCATTTT. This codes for CASSQEQGGSQPQHF.

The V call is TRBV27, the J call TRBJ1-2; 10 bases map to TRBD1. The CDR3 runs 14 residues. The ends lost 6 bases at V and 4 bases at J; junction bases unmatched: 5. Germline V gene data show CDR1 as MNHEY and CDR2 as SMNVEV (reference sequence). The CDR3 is CASRVRDRGYGYTF. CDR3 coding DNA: TGTGCCAGCAGGGTAAGGGACAGGGGCTATGGCTACACCTTC.

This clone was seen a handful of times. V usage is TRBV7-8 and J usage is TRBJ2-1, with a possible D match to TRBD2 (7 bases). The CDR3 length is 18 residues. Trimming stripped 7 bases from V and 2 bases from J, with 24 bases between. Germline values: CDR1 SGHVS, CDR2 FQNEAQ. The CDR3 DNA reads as TGTGCCAGCACCCCCCCCAGCCGCCTAGGGGGGGCCTACAATGAGCAGTTCTTC. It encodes CASTPPSRLGGAYNEQFF.

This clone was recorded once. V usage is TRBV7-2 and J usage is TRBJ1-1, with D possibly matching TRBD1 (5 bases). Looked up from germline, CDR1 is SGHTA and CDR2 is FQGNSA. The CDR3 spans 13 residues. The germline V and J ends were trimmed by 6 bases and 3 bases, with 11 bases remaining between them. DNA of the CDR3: TGTGCCAGCAGTCAAGACAGACACACTGAAGCTTTCTTT. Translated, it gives CASSQDRHTEAFF. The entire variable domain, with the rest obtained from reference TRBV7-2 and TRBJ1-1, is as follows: GAGVSQSPSNKVTEKGKDVELRCDPISGHTALYWYRQSLGQGLEFLIYFQGNSAPDKSGLPSDRFSAERTGGSVSTLTIQRTQQEDSAVYLCASSQDRHTEAFFGQGTRLTVV.

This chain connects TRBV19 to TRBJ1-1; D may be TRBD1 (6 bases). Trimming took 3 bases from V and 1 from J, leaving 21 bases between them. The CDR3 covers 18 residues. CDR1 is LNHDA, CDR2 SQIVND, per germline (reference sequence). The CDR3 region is CASSIRFSSGHPNTEAFF. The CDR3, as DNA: TGTGCCAGTAGTATCCGGTTTTCCTCGGGACACCCGAACACTGAAGCTTTCTTT. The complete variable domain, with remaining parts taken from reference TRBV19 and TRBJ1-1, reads DGGITQSPKYLFRKEGQNVTLSCEQNLNHDAMYWYRQDPGQGLRLIYYSQIVNDFQKGDIAEGYSVSREKKESFPLTVTSAQKNPTAFYLCASSIRFSSGHPNTEAFFGQGTRLTVV.

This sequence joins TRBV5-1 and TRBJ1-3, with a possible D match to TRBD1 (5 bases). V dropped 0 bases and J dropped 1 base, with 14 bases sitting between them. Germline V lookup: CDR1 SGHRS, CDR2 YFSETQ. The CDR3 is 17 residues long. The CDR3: CASSLGTSPGSGNTIYF. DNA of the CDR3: TGCGCCAGCAGCTTGGGAACTTCCCCAGGGTCTGGAAACACCATATATTTT.

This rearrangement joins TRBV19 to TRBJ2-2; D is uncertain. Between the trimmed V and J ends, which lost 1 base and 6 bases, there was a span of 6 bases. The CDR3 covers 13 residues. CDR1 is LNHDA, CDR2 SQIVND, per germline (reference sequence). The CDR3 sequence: CASSIGRAGELFF. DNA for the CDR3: TGTGCCAGTAGTATAGGACGGGCCGGGGAGCTGTTTTTT.

The CDR3 sequence is CASSPDAGQGGSPLHF. CDR3 sequence (DNA): TGCGCCAGCAGCCCGGATGCGGGACAGGGGGGTTCACCCCTCCACTTT. V and J are TRBV5-1 and TRBJ1-6; 11 nucleotides agree with TRBD1. J gave up 9 bases and V 4 bases, and 9 bases lay outside the gene matches. Germline assignment: CDR1 SGHRS and CDR2 YFSETQ. The CDR3 extends over 16 amino acids. The whole variable domain, remainder taken from reference TRBV5-1 and TRBJ1-6, is KAGVTQTPRYLIKTRGQQVTLSCSPISGHRSVSWYQQTPGQGLQFLFEYFSETQRNKGNFPGRFSGRQFSNSRSEMNVSTLELGDSALYLCASSPDAGQGGSPLHFGNGTRLTVT.

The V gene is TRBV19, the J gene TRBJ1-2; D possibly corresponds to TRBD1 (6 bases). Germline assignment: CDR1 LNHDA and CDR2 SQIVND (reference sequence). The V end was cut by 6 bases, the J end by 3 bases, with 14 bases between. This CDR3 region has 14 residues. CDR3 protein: CASRAGGQDYGYTF. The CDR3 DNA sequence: TGTGCCAGTAGGGCGGGGGGCCAAGACTATGGCTACACCTTC.

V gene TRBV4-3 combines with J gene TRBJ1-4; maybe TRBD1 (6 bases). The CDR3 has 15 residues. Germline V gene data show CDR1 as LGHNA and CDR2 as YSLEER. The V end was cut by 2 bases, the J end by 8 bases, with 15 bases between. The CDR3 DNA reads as TGCGCCAGCAGCCAACAAAGCAGGGGTTGGGAAAAACTGTTTTTT. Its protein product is CASSQQSRGWEKLFF.

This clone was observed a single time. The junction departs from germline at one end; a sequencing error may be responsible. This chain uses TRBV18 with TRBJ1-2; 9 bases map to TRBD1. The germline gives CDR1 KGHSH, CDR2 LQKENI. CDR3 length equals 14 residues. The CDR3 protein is CASSPRTGGSGYTF. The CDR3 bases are TGTGCCAGCTCGCCACGAACAGGGGGCAGTGGCTACACCTTC.

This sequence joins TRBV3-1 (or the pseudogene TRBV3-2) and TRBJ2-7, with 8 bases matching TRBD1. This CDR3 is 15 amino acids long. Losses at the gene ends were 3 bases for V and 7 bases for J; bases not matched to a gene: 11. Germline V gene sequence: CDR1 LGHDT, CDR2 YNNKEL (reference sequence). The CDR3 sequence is CASSQFRTGTSEQYF. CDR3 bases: TGTGCCAGCAGCCAGTTCAGGACAGGGACATCTGAGCAGTACTTC.

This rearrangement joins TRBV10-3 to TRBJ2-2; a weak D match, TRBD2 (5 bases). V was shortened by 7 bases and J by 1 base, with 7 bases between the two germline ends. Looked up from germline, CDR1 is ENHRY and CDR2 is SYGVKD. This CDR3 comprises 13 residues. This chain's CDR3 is CAIIGGNTGELFF. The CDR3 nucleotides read TGTGCCATCATCGGAGGGAACACCGGGGAGCTGTTTTTT.